This T cell receptor beta chain is drawn from a study of shared clonotypes between healthy human individuals. About the research overall: CD4 naive and CD4 memory each took three plates per donor, while CD8 naive took two and CD8 memory one.

There were only Caucasian adults among the donors, and all lived in Nashville, Tennessee. Germline loops: CDR1 MNHEY, CDR2 SVGAGI. The V gene lost 5 bases and the J gene lost 4 bases, with 11 bases spanning the gap. The length of the CDR3 is 13 residues. The assay was carried out at the deep level. TCRdb's table, derived via immunoSEQ multiplex PCR, lists solely in-frame clones and lacks some. Of approximately 320,000 clones in the sample, roughly 70% are singletons; the top ten hold 10% to 13%. This sequence originates from a man under 40 in good health. Sequencing used memory CD4+ T cells sorted from blood. Indicated subset: CD45RA-negative fraction. The chain combines TRBV6-5 with TRBJ1-2, with D possibly being TRBD1 (5 bases). CDR3 region: CASSDQGFYGYTF. The CDR3 DNA follows: TGTGCCAGCAGTGACCAGGGATTCTATGGCTACACCTTC.